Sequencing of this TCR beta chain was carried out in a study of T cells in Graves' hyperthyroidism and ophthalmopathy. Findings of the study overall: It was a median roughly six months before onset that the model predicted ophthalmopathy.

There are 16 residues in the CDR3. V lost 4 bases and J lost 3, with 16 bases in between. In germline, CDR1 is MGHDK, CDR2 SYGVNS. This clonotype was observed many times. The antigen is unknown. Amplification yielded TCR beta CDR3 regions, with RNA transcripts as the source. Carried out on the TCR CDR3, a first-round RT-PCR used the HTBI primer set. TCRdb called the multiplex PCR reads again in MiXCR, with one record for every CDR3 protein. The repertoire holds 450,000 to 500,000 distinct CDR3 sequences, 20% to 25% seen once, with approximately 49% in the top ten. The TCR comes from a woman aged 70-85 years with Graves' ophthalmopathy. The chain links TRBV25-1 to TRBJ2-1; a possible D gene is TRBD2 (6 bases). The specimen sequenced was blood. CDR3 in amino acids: CASSARLGSLYNEQFF. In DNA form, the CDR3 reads TGTGCCAGCAGTGCGAGACTAGGCAGCCTCTACAATGAGCAGTTCTTC.